The clone carrying this T cell receptor (beta chain) showed up just once. The antigen is undetermined. The data belong to a study of a mutant IDH1 vaccine in newly diagnosed glioma. Time point noted: week 35, safety follow-up. A single vaccine dose contained 300 ug of mutant IDH1 20-mer peptide, and topical imiquimod was used with it. Profiled with immunoSEQ multiplex PCR; TCRdb holds only in-frame clones, not every one. The top ten clones hold 1.6% of a sample with some 60,000 clones, roughly nine tenths of them seen once. Trimming took 2 bases from V and 5 from J; bases not matched to a gene: 11. Germline-derived CDR1 and CDR2 are MGHRA and YSYEKL. The CDR3 sequence is 17 residues long. Study-wide results and limits: Among all patients, vaccine-induced immune responses occurred in approximately 94%.

The TCR was taken from a man in his forties or fifties with glioma. J is TRBJ1-4 and V is TRBV4-1; TRBD1 agrees at 7 bases. The specimen was PBMCs, collected from a glioma patient whose treatment included an IDH1 peptide vaccine. The CDR3 protein is CASSQPRQGRKNEKLFF. The DNA for the CDR3 is TGCGCCAGCAGCCAACCGCGACAGGGACGGAAAAATGAAAAACTGTTTTTT.